One sample yielded the 16 T cell receptor beta chains listed below, sequenced in a study of blood T cells in healthy people across ages. Primers used in a second PCR of about 6 to 11 cycles were a sample-barcoded 5' primer and a J-beta primer mix. Each CDR3 protein is one row after TCRdb ran MiXCR on the 5' RACE reads. The sample shows around 1.5 million distinct CDR3 sequences, approximately 32% of them seen only once. Sequencing used blood. Source of these receptors: a woman in her twenties or thirties in good health.

There are many counts of this clonotype. The gene calls are TRBV9 and TRBJ2-5; 15 positions agree with TRBD2. In germline, CDR1 is SGDLS, CDR2 YYNGEE. Trimming cost V 3 bases and J 7 bases; bases outside gene matches: 4. CDR3 length equals 15 residues. CDR3 region: CASSGTSGGGGTQYF. CDR3 DNA sequence: TGTGCCAGCAGCGGGACTAGCGGGGGGGGCGGGACCCAGTACTTC.

This clonotype was recorded a few times. The chain carries TRBV7-9 and TRBJ1-2; tentative D call: TRBD1 (6 bases). Trimming left V 1 base short and J 13 bases short, with 10 bases between. Germline V gene data show CDR1 as SEHNR and CDR2 as FQNEAQ (reference sequence). The length of the CDR3 is 11 residues. The CDR3, as DNA: TGTGCCAGCAGCTTAGACAGGGCCTGCACCTTC. It codes for CASSLDRACTF.

This clonotype turned up a few times. An end of the junction differs from the germline gene, which may be a read error. This chain joins TRBV7-3 and TRBJ2-1, with TRBD2 identical over 11 bases. Germline CDR1 reads SGHTA; CDR2 reads FQGTGA. The CDR3 extends over 15 amino acids. The CDR3 reads CAGSALAGGRNEQFF. As DNA, the CDR3 is TGTGCCGGCAGCGCCTTAGCGGGGGGGCGAAATGAGCAGTTCTTC.

This clonotype appeared a few times. One junction end does not reproduce the germline sequence, and a read error may be involved. The J gene is TRBJ2-1, the V gene TRBV28, with unresolved D. Germline V gives CDR1 MDHEN, CDR2 SYDVKM. The CDR3 length is 14 residues. The CDR3, as DNA: TGTGTCAGCAGCGCCGAAGCGAGTTACAATGAGCAGTTCTTC. Translated, it gives CVSSAEASYNEQFF.

Comment on this clonotype: A read error may account for a junction end that differs from germline. This chain connects TRBV5-1 to TRBJ2-7; no clear D. The CDR3 has 14 residues. Germline values: CDR1 SGHRS, CDR2 YFSETQ. Here the CDR3 reads CANSPTRVNYEQYF. CDR3 in DNA: TGCGCCAACAGCCCCACCAGAGTTAACTACGAGCAGTACTTC.

This chain uses TRBV10-2 with TRBJ2-1, with TRBD2 identical over 7 bases. Germline V gives CDR1 WSHSY, CDR2 SAAADI. Trimming at V came to 0 bases and at J to 10 bases, leaving 3 bases not matched to a gene. The CDR3 is 13 residues long. CDR3 DNA sequence: TGCGCCAGCAGTGAGTCGGCGGGACTAGAGCAGTTCTTC. It yields the protein CASSESAGLEQFF.

Concerning this clonotype itself: This may arise from a read error, as a much more abundant clone is one base away. V usage is TRBV29-1 and J usage is TRBJ2-1, with 10 bases matching TRBD2. There are 18 residues in the CDR3. The germline V gene has CDR1 SQVTM and CDR2 ANQGSEA. CDR3 region: CSVEYQREGLKSYNAQFF. The CDR3 nucleotides read TGCAGCGTTGAATACCAGCGGGAGGGCCTAAAGTCCTACAATGCGCAGTTCTTC.

The genes are TRBV7-2 and TRBJ2-7; TRBD2 agrees at 7 bases. CDR3 length equals 15 residues. From germline, CDR1 is SGHTA and CDR2 FQGNSA. The ends lost 1 base at V and 2 bases at J; junction bases unmatched: 5. Written as DNA, the CDR3 is TGTGCCAGCAGCTTAGTTCCTAGCGGAGCCTACGAGCAGTACTTC. Residues: CASSLVPSGAYEQYF.

This clonotype was observed a handful of times. The rearrangement links TRBV20-1 to TRBJ2-7; 10 positions agree with TRBD2. V lost 6 bases, J lost 5 bases, and 7 bases stayed unmatched. This CDR3 is 13 amino acids long. Looked up from germline, CDR1 is DFQATT and CDR2 is SNEGSKA (reference sequence). The CDR3 protein is CSARTSGLDEQYF. The DNA of the CDR3 is TGCAGTGCCCGGACTAGCGGCCTTGACGAGCAGTACTTC.

The CDR3 region is CASSWGQVDTEAFF. The CDR3 DNA sequence: TGTGCCAGCAGCTGGGGACAGGTGGACACTGAAGCTTTCTTT. This sequence joins TRBV13 and TRBJ1-1; TRBD1 matches 8 bases. V lost 4 bases, J lost 3 bases, and 4 bases stayed unmatched. Germline values: CDR1 PRHDT, CDR2 FYEKMQ (reference sequence). The length of the CDR3 is 14 residues.

This clonotype was counted between two and nine times. The gene calls are TRBV7-8 and TRBJ2-3; 9 nucleotides align to TRBD2. The CDR3 runs 16 residues. J was trimmed by 4 bases and V by 9 bases; bases with no gene match: 14. CDR1 is SGHVS and CDR2 is FQNEAQ in the germline V gene. Written as DNA, the CDR3 is TGTGCCAGTAGCCCTGGGGGGCGGGGGGGCGCAGATACGCAGTATTTT. This encodes CASSPGGRGGADTQYF.

This clonotype was observed a handful of times. The V call is TRBV5-1, the J call TRBJ2-5; 13 bases agree with TRBD2. The V gene end was trimmed by 9 bases and the J gene end by 4 bases; junction bases not matched to a gene: 15. CDR1 is SGHRS and CDR2 is YFSETQ in the germline V gene. This CDR3 region has 17 residues. This CDR3 is CANPPTSGRSLRETQYF. Written as DNA, the CDR3 is TGCGCCAACCCGCCGACTAGCGGGAGGAGTTTACGAGAGACCCAGTACTTC. The whole variable domain, filled in from reference TRBV5-1 and TRBJ2-5, reads KAGVTQTPRYLIKTRGQQVTLSCSPISGHRSVSWYQQTPGQGLQFLFEYFSETQRNKGNFPGRFSGRQFSNSRSEMNVSTLELGDSALYLCANPPTSGRSLRETQYFGPGTRLLVL.

This clonotype came up once. The J gene is TRBJ2-5, the V gene TRBV4-1, with D possibly being TRBD1 or TRBD2 (6 bases each). The J call may be mistaken, given a closer DNA end match to TRBJ2-7. Germline V gene lookup returns CDR1 MGHRA and CDR2 YSYEKL. This CDR3 comprises 14 residues. CDR3 DNA sequence: TGCGCCAGCAGCCAAAATGGGGGGCACTACGAGCAGTACTTC. Protein: CASSQNGGHYEQYF.

In its sample, this clonotype was seen a few times. The rearrangement uses TRBV7-2 and TRBJ1-2; 9 bases are a match to TRBD1. J gave up 9 bases and V 5 bases, and 4 bases lay outside the gene matches. The CDR3 length is 12 residues. Germline V gives CDR1 SGHTA, CDR2 FQGNSA. The CDR3 sequence is CASSGTGWSYTF. CDR3 sequence (DNA): TGTGCCAGCAGCGGGACAGGGTGGAGCTACACCTTC.

This clonotype was seen a few times. V and J are TRBV21-1 and TRBJ1-2; TRBD1 is the table's D call and was not checked against the DNA. TRBV21-1 is annotated as a pseudogene. This CDR3 is built from 15 residues. The DNA of the CDR3 is TGTGCCAGCAGCAAAAACGGACAGGGTCCTTATGGCTACACCTTC. It translates to CASSKNGQGPYGYTF.

This clonotype was seen a handful of times. The J gene is TRBJ2-7, the V gene TRBV10-2; 7 nucleotides agree with TRBD1. The CDR3 covers 12 residues. The junction had 7 bases not matched to a gene; V was cut back by 2 bases and J by 12 bases. Germline values: CDR1 WSHSY, CDR2 SAAADI. The CDR3 loop is CASSEGDSSGYF. The CDR3 DNA is TGCGCCAGCAGTGAGGGGGACAGTTCAGGGTACTTC.